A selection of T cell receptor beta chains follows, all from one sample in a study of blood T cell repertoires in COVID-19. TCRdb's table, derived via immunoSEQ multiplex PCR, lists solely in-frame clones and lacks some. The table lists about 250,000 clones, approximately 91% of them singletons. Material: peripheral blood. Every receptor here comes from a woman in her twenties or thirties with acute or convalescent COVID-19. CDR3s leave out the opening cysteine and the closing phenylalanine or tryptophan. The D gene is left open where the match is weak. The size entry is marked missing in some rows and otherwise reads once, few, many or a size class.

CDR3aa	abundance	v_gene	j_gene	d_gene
ASSSDRDDIQY	NA	TRBV7-2	TRBJ2-4	TRBD1
ASSHRDNEQF	once	TRBV4-1	TRBJ2-1	NA
ASSPPSDEQF	NA	TRBV7-9	TRBJ2-1	NA
ASREGQSYQPQH	NA	TRBV28	TRBJ1-5	NA
ASRPANYGYT	NA	TRBV2	TRBJ1-2	NA
ASSPRTSGRERKKYNEQF	NA	TRBV5-1	TRBJ2-1	TRBD2
ASSQQGLLTEAF	NA	TRBV5-4	TRBJ1-1	NA
ASTPSGRTDTQY	NA	TRBV19	TRBJ2-3	TRBD2
ASSPGQGPGGELF	NA	TRBV4-1	TRBJ2-2	TRBD1
ASSRNRDYNSPLH	few	TRBV4-3	TRBJ1-6	NA
ASSLPTSGRPTDTQY	once	TRBV13	TRBJ2-3	TRBD2
ASSQAGGTQY	NA	TRBV6-2/TRBV6-3	TRBJ2-3	NA
ASSSQGTRNEQF	NA	TRBV9	TRBJ2-1	TRBD1
ASSLAAASIYGYT	NA	TRBV5-6	TRBJ1-2	NA
ASSFRRIAYEQY	NA	TRBV7-8	TRBJ2-7	NA
ATSDLGLAGGGGQF	NA	TRBV24-1	TRBJ2-1	TRBD2
ASSSRQGKNIQY	NA	TRBV11-2	TRBJ2-4	TRBD1
ASSSTGAVAYEQY	NA	TRBV7-8	TRBJ2-7	TRBD1
ASSYSSPRSGSVDTQY	NA	TRBV6-2/TRBV6-3	TRBJ2-3	TRBD2
AVGPGQGETQY	once	TRBV10-3	TRBJ2-5	TRBD1
ASSLAVDPGDTQY	few	TRBV7-9	TRBJ2-3	NA
ASSMGSDGYT	NA	TRBV5-1	TRBJ1-2	NA
ASSLRLAGDTQY	NA	TRBV5-4	TRBJ2-3	TRBD2
ATQANTGELF	once	TRBV12-3/TRBV12-4	TRBJ2-2	NA
ASSARDRDQPQH	NA	TRBV9	TRBJ1-5	TRBD1
ASSVPGNRGYT	NA	TRBV19	TRBJ1-2	NA
ASSLLGLAGVGEQF	NA	TRBV5-1	TRBJ2-1	TRBD2